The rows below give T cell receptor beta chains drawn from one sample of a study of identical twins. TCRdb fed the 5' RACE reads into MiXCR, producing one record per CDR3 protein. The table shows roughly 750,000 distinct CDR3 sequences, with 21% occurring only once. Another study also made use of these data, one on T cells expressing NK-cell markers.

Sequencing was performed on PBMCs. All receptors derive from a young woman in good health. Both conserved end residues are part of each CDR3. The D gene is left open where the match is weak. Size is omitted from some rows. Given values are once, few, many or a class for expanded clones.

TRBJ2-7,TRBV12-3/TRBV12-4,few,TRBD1,CASSLTGLIYEQYF,TGTGCCAGCAGTTTGACAGGGCTTATCTACGAGCAGTACTTC
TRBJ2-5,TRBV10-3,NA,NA,CAISETVQETQYF,TGTGCCATCAGTGAGACAGTCCAAGAGACCCAGTACTTC
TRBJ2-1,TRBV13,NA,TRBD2,CASSSYRLAAMNNEQFF,TGTGCCAGCAGCTCATACCGACTAGCGGCGATGAACAATGAGCAGTTCTTC
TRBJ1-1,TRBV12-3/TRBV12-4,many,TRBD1,CASSLRPGTVLRAFF,TGTGCCAGCAGTTTACGACCCGGGACAGTGCTGAGAGCTTTCTTT
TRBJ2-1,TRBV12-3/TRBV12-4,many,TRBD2,CAAAGLADNEQFF,TGTGCCGCGGCGGGACTAGCGGACAATGAGCAGTTCTTC
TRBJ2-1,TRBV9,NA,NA,CASSGGTNEQFF,TGTGCCAGCAGCGGGGGAACCAATGAGCAGTTCTTC
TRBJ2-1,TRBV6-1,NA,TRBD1,CASSESGTGLNEQFF,TGTGCCAGCAGTGAATCAGGGACAGGGCTAAATGAGCAGTTCTTC
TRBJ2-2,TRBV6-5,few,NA,CASSYSPSEVTGELFF,TGTGCCAGCAGTTACTCGCCTAGCGAAGTCACCGGGGAGCTGTTTTTT
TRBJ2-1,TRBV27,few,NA,CASSFDSVSEQFF,TGTGCCAGCAGTTTTGACTCCGTGTCGGAGCAGTTCTTC
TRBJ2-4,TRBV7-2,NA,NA,CASSPRGGLAKNIQYF,TGTGCCAGCAGCCCCCGGGGCGGACTAGCCAAAAACATTCAGTACTTC
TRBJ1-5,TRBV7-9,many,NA,CASRGGDHQPQHF,TGTGCCAGCAGGGGGGGAGACCATCAGCCCCAGCATTTT
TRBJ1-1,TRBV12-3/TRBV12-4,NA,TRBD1,CASSYSGQDTEAFF,TGTGCCAGCAGTTACTCGGGACAGGACACTGAAGCTTTCTTT
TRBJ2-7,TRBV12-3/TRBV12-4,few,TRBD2,CASNIAGVGEQYF,TGTGCCAGCAACATAGCGGGAGTGGGGGAGCAGTACTTC
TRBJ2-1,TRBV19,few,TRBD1,CATAGTGLNEQFF,TGTGCCACCGCCGGGACAGGGCTCAATGAGCAGTTCTTC
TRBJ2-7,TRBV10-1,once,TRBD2,CASSETPSGEYYEQYF,TGCGCCAGCAGTGAGACCCCAAGCGGGGAATACTACGAGCAGTACTTC
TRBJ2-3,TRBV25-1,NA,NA,CASSESGLGSDTQYF,TGTGCCAGCAGTGAATCGGGGCTAGGCTCAGATACGCAGTATTTT
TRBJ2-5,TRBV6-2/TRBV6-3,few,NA,CASSYVSNQETQYF,TGTGCCAGCAGTTACGTGTCAAACCAAGAGACCCAGTACTTC
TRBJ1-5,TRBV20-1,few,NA,CSAGGRGVAQPQHF,TGCAGTGCGGGCGGACGGGGGGTTGCTCAGCCCCAGCATTTT
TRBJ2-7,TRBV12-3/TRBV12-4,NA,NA,CASSSRAGVSYEQYF,TGTGCCAGCAGTTCCCGGGCAGGGGTTTCCTACGAGCAGTACTTC
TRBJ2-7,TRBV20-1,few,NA,CSASYRQGEDEQYF,TGCAGTGCTAGTTATCGGCAGGGAGAGGACGAGCAGTACTTC
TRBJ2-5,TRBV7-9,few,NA,CASSSNTLRETQYF,TGTGCCAGCAGCTCCAACACCCTACGAGAGACCCAGTACTTC
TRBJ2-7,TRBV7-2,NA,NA,CASSLREARIYEQYF,TGTGCCAGCAGCTTAAGGGAGGCCCGAATCTACGAGCAGTACTTC
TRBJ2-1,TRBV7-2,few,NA,CASSPSGGFAYNEQFF,TGTGCCAGCAGCCCGTCAGGGGGGTTCGCCTACAATGAGCAGTTCTTC
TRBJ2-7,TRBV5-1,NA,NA,CASSFIGGSVDDEQYF,TGCGCCAGCAGCTTTATCGGGGGTAGTGTGGATGACGAGCAGTACTTC
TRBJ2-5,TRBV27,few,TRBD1,CASSATGTANQETQYF,TGTGCCAGCAGTGCAACCGGGACAGCTAACCAAGAGACCCAGTACTTC
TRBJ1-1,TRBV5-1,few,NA,CASSPWTGHTEAFF,TGCGCCAGCAGCCCTTGGACGGGACACACTGAAGCTTTCTTT
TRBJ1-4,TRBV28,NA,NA,CASRGGSDEKLFF,TGTGCCAGCAGGGGAGGGTCGGATGAAAAACTGTTTTTT
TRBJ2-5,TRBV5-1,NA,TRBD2,CASSLMRGRQETQYF,TGCGCCAGCAGCTTGATGCGGGGGAGACAAGAGACCCAGTACTTC
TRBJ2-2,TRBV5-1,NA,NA,CASSPEGQTGELFF,TGCGCCAGCAGCCCGGAAGGGCAGACCGGGGAGCTGTTTTTT
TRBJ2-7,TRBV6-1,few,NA,CASTSRRVSASYEQYF,TGTGCCAGCACCTCACGCCGTGTGAGCGCGTCCTACGAGCAGTACTTC
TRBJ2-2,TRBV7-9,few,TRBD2,CASSARLAGQTGELFF,TGTGCCAGCAGCGCACGACTAGCGGGGCAAACCGGGGAGCTGTTTTTT
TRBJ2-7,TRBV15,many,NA,CATSRDRYEQYF,TGTGCCACCAGCAGAGATCGTTACGAGCAGTACTTC
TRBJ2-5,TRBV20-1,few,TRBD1,CSARGQGVETQYF,TGCAGTGCTAGAGGACAGGGAGTAGAGACCCAGTACTTC
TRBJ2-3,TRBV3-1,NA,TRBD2,CASSHSGSWADTQYF,TGTGCCAGCAGCCATAGCGGGAGCTGGGCAGATACGCAGTATTTT
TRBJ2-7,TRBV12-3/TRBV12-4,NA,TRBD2,CASSPRIAGYEQYF,TGTGCCAGCAGTCCCCGGATAGCGGGCTACGAGCAGTACTTC
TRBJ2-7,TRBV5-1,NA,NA,CASSLARGAYEQYF,TGCGCCAGCAGCTTGGCGCGGGGAGCCTACGAGCAGTACTTC
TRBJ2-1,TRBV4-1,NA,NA,CASSQVHRYNEQFF,TGCGCCAGCAGCCAAGTGCACCGCTACAATGAGCAGTTCTTC
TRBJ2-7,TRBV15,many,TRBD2,CATSRDLAGAYEQYF,TGTGCCACCAGCAGAGATCTAGCGGGGGCCTACGAGCAGTACTTC
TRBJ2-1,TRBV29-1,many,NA,CSVGWANEQFF,TGCAGCGTTGGCTGGGCAAATGAGCAGTTCTTC
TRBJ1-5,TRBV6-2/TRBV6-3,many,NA,CASTPGWNQPQHF,TGTGCCAGCACCCCCGGGTGGAATCAGCCCCAGCATTTT
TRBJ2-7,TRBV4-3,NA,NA,CASSQQLATSYEQYF,TGCGCCAGCAGCCAACAGCTAGCAACTTCCTACGAGCAGTACTTC
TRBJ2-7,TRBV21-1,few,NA,CASSNTHEQYF,TGTGCCAGCAGCAATACACACGAGCAGTACTTC
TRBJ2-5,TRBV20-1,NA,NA,CSARDGLSQETQYF,TGCAGTGCTAGAGACGGCCTCTCCCAAGAGACCCAGTACTTC
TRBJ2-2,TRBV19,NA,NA,CASSMGDVGELFF,TGTGCCAGTAGTATGGGAGACGTCGGGGAGCTGTTTTTT
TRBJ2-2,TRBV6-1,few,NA,CATTKLTNTGELFF,TGTGCCACCACGAAGCTTACGAACACCGGGGAGCTGTTTTTT
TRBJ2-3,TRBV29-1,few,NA,CSVFAGGTDTQYF,TGCAGCGTTTTTGCAGGAGGCACAGATACGCAGTATTTT
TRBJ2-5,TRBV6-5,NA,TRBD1,CASSSGQGRRETQYF,TGTGCCAGCAGTTCCGGACAGGGACGTCGGGAGACCCAGTACTTC
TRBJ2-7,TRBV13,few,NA,CASSFSEADRTKQYF,TGTGCCAGCAGCTTCTCCGAGGCGGACAGAACTAAGCAGTACTTC
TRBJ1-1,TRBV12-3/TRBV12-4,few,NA,CASQFHVLNTEAFF,TGTGCCAGTCAGTTTCACGTTCTGAACACTGAAGCTTTCTTT
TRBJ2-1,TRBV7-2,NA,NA,CASSLLQGWGNEQFF,TGTGCCAGCAGCTTACTCCAGGGATGGGGTAATGAGCAGTTCTTC
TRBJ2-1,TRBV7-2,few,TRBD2,CASSLESLAGAGEQFF,TGTGCCAGCAGCTTAGAGTCCCTAGCGGGAGCGGGGGAGCAGTTCTTC
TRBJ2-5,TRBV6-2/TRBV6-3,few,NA,CASLQVVGETQYF,TGTGCCAGCCTCCAGGTGGTGGGGGAGACCCAGTACTTC